Listed below are T cell receptor beta chains from one sample, sequenced in a study of immune evolution from preneoplasia to lung adenocarcinoma. Assay: immunoSEQ multiplex PCR; the TCRdb copy retains only in-frame clones and omits some. Here the sample spans about 6,600 clones, roughly 73% being singletons. Sequenced input: FFPE lung adenocarcinoma in situ tissue. These receptors all stem from a donor of 70 years or more with lung adenocarcinoma. Each CDR3 is given with its conserved first and last residue. D genes are given only for firm matches. The size field is filled for only some rows; it gives once, few, many or a size class.

d_call j_call v_call clone_size cdr3_nt cdr3_aa
NA TRBJ1-2 TRBV4-1 NA TGCGCCAGCAGCCAAGGTGAGATCAGCACGCGTCGCGGCTACACCTTC CASSQGEISTRRGYTF
NA TRBJ1-5 TRBV28 NA TGTGCCAGCAGTCCGTCCATTCAGCCCCAGCATTTT CASSPSIQPQHF
NA TRBJ1-5 TRBV6-6 NA TGTGCCAGCAGAGCCGCCAGGGACCAGCCCCAGCATTTT CASRAARDQPQHF
NA TRBJ2-1 TRBV9 few TGTGCCAGCAGCGTAGGAGGACAAAACAATGAGCAGTTCTTC CASSVGGQNNEQFF
NA TRBJ1-2 TRBV6-1 NA TGTGCCAGCAGGTTTCAGACAGGAAACTATGGCTACACCTTC CASRFQTGNYGYTF
NA TRBJ2-3 TRBV5-1 few TGCGCCAGCAGCTTGGGAGTTGTGCCCAGCACAGATACGCAGTATTTT CASSLGVVPSTDTQYF
NA TRBJ1-6 TRBV19 NA TGTGCCAGTAGTCCCTCCAGGGTCTCCTATAATTCACCCCTCCACTTT CASSPSRVSYNSPLHF
TRBD1 TRBJ1-5 TRBV19 NA TGTGCCAGTAGTTTACAGGGGGATCAGCCCCAGCATTTT CASSLQGDQPQHF
NA TRBJ2-4 TRBV20-1 once TGCAGTGCTAGAGATCAAAACATTCAGTACTTC CSARDQNIQYF
NA TRBJ2-7 TRBV2 NA TGTGCCAGCAGTGAAGCGGAGGTGGTTGAGCAGTACTTC CASSEAEVVEQYF
NA TRBJ2-5 TRBV4-1 NA TGCGCCAGCAGCCAAGGGTCGGGGGCTAGGGAGACCCAGTACTTC CASSQGSGARETQYF
NA TRBJ1-1 TRBV15 once TGTGCCACCAGTCCTACTATGAACACTGAAGCTTTCTTT CATSPTMNTEAFF
NA TRBJ1-3 TRBV19 NA TGTGCCAGTAGTATGAGGGAACCGGGAAACACCATATATTTT CASSMREPGNTIYF
TRBD1 TRBJ2-4 TRBV6-1 NA TGTGCCAGCAGTGAACCTGGGACAGGCAAAAACATTCAGTACTTC CASSEPGTGKNIQYF
NA TRBJ2-5 TRBV7-9 NA TGTGCCAGCAGCTCCGTTACGGGACAACAAGAGACCCAGTACTTC CASSSVTGQQETQYF
NA TRBJ1-6 TRBV27 NA TGTGCCAGCACCTTACGGGTCCCGGGACCCCTCCACTTT CASTLRVPGPLHF
NA TRBJ2-1 TRBV9 NA TGTGCCAGCAGCTTAACGAAGGGACTTTCTAATGAGCAGTTCTTC CASSLTKGLSNEQFF
TRBD1 TRBJ1-6 TRBV6-1 few TGTGCCAGCAGTAGTCGGGACAGGAATTCACCCCTCCACTTT CASSSRDRNSPLHF
TRBD1 TRBJ2-2 TRBV6-5 NA TGTGCCAGCAGTTACTACGGGACAGGGGTTACCGGGGAGCTGTTTTTT CASSYYGTGVTGELFF
NA TRBJ1-2 TRBV18 NA TGTGCCAGCTCACCGGACGGGCTAGGCTATGGCTACACCTTC CASSPDGLGYGYTF
NA TRBJ2-3 TRBV28 NA TGTGCCAGCAGTTTGGCGGAAACAGATACGCAGTATTTT CASSLAETDTQYF
NA TRBJ1-1 TRBV9 NA TGTGCCAGCAGCGTACGCGACAACACTGAAGCTTTCTTT CASSVRDNTEAFF
TRBD2 TRBJ2-2 TRBV15 NA TGTGCCACCAGCAGAGGCGGGAGGTGGAACACCGGGGAGCTGTTTTTT CATSRGGRWNTGELFF
NA TRBJ1-1 TRBV5-1 large TGCGCCAGCAGCTTAAACATGGGAGCCACTGAAGCTTTCTTT CASSLNMGATEAFF
TRBD1 TRBJ2-3 TRBV2 medium-sized TGTGCCAGCAGACAGGGGGGCACAGATACGCAGTATTTT CASRQGGTDTQYF
NA TRBJ2-7 TRBV27 NA TGTGCCAGCAGTTTATCGATAGGGGGGTGGCAGAACTACGAGCAGTACTTC CASSLSIGGWQNYEQYF
TRBD1 TRBJ1-1 TRBV30 NA TGTGCCTGGAGAAGCACACAGGGGTTGACTGAAGCTTTCTTT CAWRSTQGLTEAFF
NA TRBJ1-2 TRBV7-9 NA TGTGCCAGCAGCTTAGGGGGGGGTCCCTATGGCTACACCTTC CASSLGGGPYGYTF
NA TRBJ1-5 TRBV4-1 NA TGCGCCAGCAGCCAAGAGTGGGGGAAGGGGCAGCCCCAGCATTTT CASSQEWGKGQPQHF
NA TRBJ2-5 TRBV30 NA TGTGCCTGGAGTGGGACAGCTCAAGAGACCCAGTACTTC CAWSGTAQETQYF
TRBD2 TRBJ2-1 TRBV4-1 NA TGCGCCAGCAGCCAATCCCGAGGAGCGGGAGCTTACAATGAGCAGTTCTTC CASSQSRGAGAYNEQFF
NA TRBJ2-1 TRBV29-1 NA TGCAGCGTTGAAGAAGCCGGGAATGAGCAGTTCTTC CSVEEAGNEQFF
NA TRBJ1-5 TRBV28 large TGTGCCAGCAGTGGACAGAACAATCAGCCCCAGCATTTT CASSGQNNQPQHF
TRBD2 TRBJ2-1 TRBV6-4 NA TGTGCCAGCAGTGACGGGCGGGGGGCCGACAATGAGCAGTTCTTC CASSDGRGADNEQFF
TRBD2 TRBJ2-7 TRBV6-6 NA TGTGCCAGCAGTGCCCTGGGGCGGGGGGCCGCCGAGCAGTACTTC CASSALGRGAAEQYF
TRBD1 TRBJ2-1 TRBV10-2 NA TGCGCCAGCAGCGGAGCCCTGGGACAGTCATTTAATGAGCAGTTCTTC CASSGALGQSFNEQFF
NA TRBJ2-7 TRBV5-1 NA TGCGCCAGCAGCTTGGATGGTGATAGCGGATCCTACGAGCAGTACTTC CASSLDGDSGSYEQYF
TRBD1 TRBJ1-4 TRBV7-9 NA TGTGCCAGCAGCTACCGGACAGGGAGTTACGAAAAACTGTTTTTT CASSYRTGSYEKLFF
NA TRBJ1-1 TRBV6-4 NA TGTGCCGGAAGAGGGGGGAATGGTTGCACTGAAGCTTTCTTT CAGRGGNGCTEAFF
TRBD1 TRBJ1-3 TRBV9 NA TGTGCCAGCAGCGGATGGGACAGGGGAAACACCATATATTTT CASSGWDRGNTIYF
NA TRBJ1-1 TRBV19 NA TGTGCCAGTAGCAGGGGTGGGGCGAACACTGAAGCTTTCTTT CASSRGGANTEAFF
NA TRBJ1-2 TRBV5-1 NA TGCGCCAGCAGCTTGTCCGCAGGGAAGCATGGCTACACCTTC CASSLSAGKHGYTF
NA TRBJ1-5 TRBV29-1 NA TGCAGCGCACAGGAGAATAGCAATCAGCCCCAGCATTTT CSAQENSNQPQHF
TRBD2 TRBJ2-1 TRBV5-6 few TGTGCCAGCAGCCGGACTAGCGATGAGCAGTTCTTC CASSRTSDEQFF
TRBD1 TRBJ2-7 TRBV10-1 NA TGCGCCAGCAGTGAAGGACAGGGGGTTCTCTACGAGCAGTACTTC CASSEGQGVLYEQYF
TRBD1 TRBJ2-2 TRBV2 NA TGTGCCAGCATAGAGACAGGGGGCGCGAACACCGGGGAGCTGTTTTTT CASIETGGANTGELFF
NA TRBJ1-4 TRBV2 few TGTGCCAGCAGTGAAGGGACGGGGAATGAAAAACTGTTTTTT CASSEGTGNEKLFF
TRBD2 TRBJ2-2 TRBV9 NA TGTGCCAGCAGCCCTACTAGCGGGGGATTCACCGGGGAGCTGTTTTTT CASSPTSGGFTGELFF
NA TRBJ2-1 TRBV15 NA TGTGCCACCAGCAGAGAGGGGACCGGGACTTGGGCTAATGAGCAGTTCTTC CATSREGTGTWANEQFF
TRBD1 TRBJ2-1 TRBV9 NA TGTGCCAGCAGCGTAGGCTCCGGGGACAGTGAGCAGTTCTTC CASSVGSGDSEQFF